Following are 14 T cell receptor beta chains from one sample sequenced in a study of blood T cell repertoires in COVID-19. Repertoires were generated with immunoSEQ multiplex PCR, while TCRdb's copy carries only in-frame clones and drops some. The table lists approximately 110,000 clones, approximately 80% of them singletons. Sequenced material: peripheral blood. These receptors all come from an elderly man with acute or convalescent COVID-19.

This clone was seen only a few times. CDR3 sequence: CASSFPDGISYEQYF. Written as DNA, the CDR3 is TGTGCCAGCAGTTTCCCAGACGGGATTTCCTACGAGCAGTACTTC. The genes are TRBV28 and TRBJ2-7; weak D call: TRBD2 (5 bases). V lost 3 bases and J 1 base, leaving 13 bases between the germline ends. The CDR3 totals 15 residues. Germline CDR1 and CDR2: MDHEN and SYDVKM.

The gene calls are TRBV14 and TRBJ1-6; TRBD1 matches at 11 bases. Germline-derived CDR1 and CDR2 are SGHDN and FVKESK. The trim removed 4 bases at V and 0 bases at J, leaving 5 bases unmatched. The length of the CDR3 is 18 residues. The CDR3 nucleotides read TGTGCCAGCAGCCCCCGGGACAGGGGGATCTCCTATAATTCACCCCTCCACTTT. This gives the protein CASSPRDRGISYNSPLHF.

On this clone: One junction end disagrees with the germline gene, perhaps due to a read error. The chain joins TRBV11-2 to TRBJ1-4; 9 bases align to TRBD1. Per the germline V gene, CDR1 is SGHAT and CDR2 is FQNNGV. The CDR3 has 14 amino acids. The CDR3 spells CASSKDRGRAFRKF. In nucleotides, the CDR3 is TGTGCCAGCAGCAAGGACAGGGGACGGGCCTTTCGGAAATTT.

This clone was detected a few times. The J gene is TRBJ2-2, the V gene TRBV2, with D perhaps TRBD1 (5 bases). Germline V gives CDR1 SNHLY, CDR2 FYNNEI. Trimming removed 3 bases at V and 8 bases at J, with 10 bases between. The CDR3 runs 13 residues. In DNA, the CDR3 is TGTGCCAGCAGTGACAGGGTCACTGGGGAGCTGTTTTTT. Its translation is CASSDRVTGELFF.

The chain couples TRBV27 to TRBJ2-7, with 10 bases matching TRBD2. The length of the CDR3 is 14 residues. The germline V gene has CDR1 MNHEY and CDR2 SMNVEV (reference sequence). V lost 6 bases and J lost 2; bases outside the gene matches: 4. CDR3 region: CASSRTSGAYEQYF. The CDR3 DNA reads as TGTGCCAGCAGCCGGACTAGCGGAGCCTACGAGCAGTACTTC.

The chain carries TRBV28 and TRBJ1-1, with TRBD1 identical over 10 bases. CDR1 and CDR2 from the germline V gene are MDHEN and SYDVKM. The CDR3 totals 16 residues. V trimming: 8 bases; J trimming: 5 bases; junction bases outside the gene matches: 14. This CDR3 is CASGDRGRGFGTEAFF. CDR3 DNA sequence: TGTGCCAGCGGAGACAGGGGGCGCGGGTTTGGTACTGAAGCTTTCTTT.

This rearrangement joins TRBV2 to TRBJ2-7; D unresolved. This CDR3 has 15 amino acids. Germline lookup yields CDR1 SNHLY and CDR2 FYNNEI. Trimming removed 6 bases at V and 0 bases at J, with 15 bases between. The DNA for the CDR3 is TGTGCCAGCAGACCTTTAGACTCAAGCTCCTACGAGCAGTACTTC. It encodes CASRPLDSSSYEQYF.

This clone was counted a single time. The chain is built from TRBV18 and TRBJ2-5; 11 nucleotides line up with TRBD2. In germline, CDR1 is KGHSH, CDR2 LQKENI. J was trimmed by 4 bases and V by 1 base; bases with no gene match: 2. The CDR3 sequence is 15 residues long. CDR3 sequence reads: CASSPRTSGLETQYF. The CDR3, as DNA: TGTGCCAGCTCACCACGGACTAGCGGGCTAGAGACCCAGTACTTC.

The chain links TRBV7-2 to TRBJ2-1, with 10 bases fitting TRBD2. V lost 5 bases and J lost 3; bases outside the gene matches: 10. This CDR3 contains 17 residues. Germline V gives CDR1 SGHTA, CDR2 FQGNSA. The CDR3 DNA sequence: TGTGCCAGCAGCCCCACTAAGCTAGCGGGAGTCTACAATGAGCAGTTCTTC. Translation: CASSPTKLAGVYNEQFF.

J is TRBJ1-2 and V is TRBV12-3 or TRBV12-4; 7 bases align to TRBD1. This CDR3 region has 13 residues. V dropped 6 bases and J dropped 4; count of bases not matched to a gene: 5. The CDR3 DNA reads as TGTGCCAGCAGCCCGGACAGGACCTATGGCTACACCTTC. It is translated as CASSPDRTYGYTF.

This clone appeared once. DNA of the CDR3: TGTGCCAGCAGTTTACTGCAGGGTAACTATGGCTACACCTTC. Residues: CASSLLQGNYGYTF. The chain carries TRBV28 and TRBJ1-2, with D possibly matching TRBD1 (5 bases). There are 14 residues in the CDR3. CDR1 is MDHEN, CDR2 SYDVKM, per germline. Between the trimmed V and J ends, which lost 2 bases and 1 base, there was a span of 8 bases.

The rearrangement joins TRBV5-4 to TRBJ1-1; maybe TRBD1 (5 bases). The CDR3 totals 16 residues. CDR1 SGHNT and CDR2 YYREEE come from the germline V gene (reference sequence). The germline V and J ends were trimmed by 4 bases and 3 bases, with 19 bases remaining between them. CDR3 loop: CASSAPPGGHYTEAFF. CDR3 bases: TGTGCCAGCAGCGCCCCCCCGGGCGGACACTACACTGAAGCTTTCTTT.

The J gene is TRBJ1-5, the V gene TRBV3-1 (or the pseudogene TRBV3-2), with 8 bases matching TRBD1. The CDR3 is 16 residues long. V lost 3 bases and J lost 0; bases outside the gene matches: 4. CDR1 LGHDT and CDR2 YNNKEL come from the germline V gene (reference sequence). The DNA for the CDR3 is TGTGCCAGCAGCCAGGGGACAGGTATTAGCAATCAGCCCCAGCATTTT. Its protein product is CASSQGTGISNQPQHF.

The chain combines TRBV5-1 with TRBJ2-5; 9 positions match TRBD2. The trim removed 5 bases at V and 1 base at J, leaving 6 bases unmatched. The CDR3 runs to 15 residues. Germline CDR1 reads SGHRS; CDR2 reads YFSETQ. The CDR3 DNA sequence: TGCGCCAGCAGGTTCGCGGGAGGGCGCCAAGAGACCCAGTACTTC. This translates into CASRFAGGRQETQYF.